Below are 4 T cell receptor beta chains sequenced from a single sample in a study of cytomegalovirus exposure and HLA in healthy donors. The primer mix had 60 Vbeta and 13 Jbeta primers. Measured with immunoSEQ multiplex PCR; TCRdb has only the in-frame clones, and not every one. The repertoire includes 95,000 to 150,000 clones, over 75% of them detected once, and roughly 13% sits in the top ten. The sample taken for sequencing was PBMCs. These receptors originate from a middle-aged woman in good health and CMV-seropositive.

The chain employs TRBV5-1 and TRBJ1-2; tentatively, D is TRBD1 (5 bases). V lost 4 bases, J lost 0 bases, and 13 bases lay in between. This CDR3 spans 15 amino acids. CDR1 is SGHRS, CDR2 YFSETQ, per germline. In DNA form, the CDR3 reads TGCGCCAGCAGCCCTTACGGGGGGGCTAACTATGGCTACACCTTC. Protein: CASSPYGGANYGYTF. The variable domain in full, with the rest retrieved from reference TRBV5-1 and TRBJ1-2, is KAGVTQTPRYLIKTRGQQVTLSCSPISGHRSVSWYQQTPGQGLQFLFEYFSETQRNKGNFPGRFSGRQFSNSRSEMNVSTLELGDSALYLCASSPYGGANYGYTFGSGTRLTVV.

This chain joins TRBV19 and TRBJ2-5; D may be TRBD1 (6 bases). The V end lost 3 bases, the J end lost 7 bases, and 15 bases lay between the germline ends. This CDR3 spans 14 amino acids. Germline-derived CDR1 and CDR2 are LNHDA and SQIVND (reference sequence). In nucleotides, the CDR3 is TGTGCCAGTAGTATGGTGGGGGCCGGTGGGACCCAGTACTTC. It translates to CASSMVGAGGTQYF.

The chain recombines TRBV9 with TRBJ1-3; D possibly corresponds to TRBD1 (6 bases). The CDR3 consists of 16 residues. Per germline, CDR1 SGDLS and CDR2 YYNGEE. V was shortened by 0 bases and J by 2 bases, with 12 bases between the two germline ends. CDR3 in DNA: TGTGCCAGCAGCGTAGCTTTGGGGGCGACTGGAAACACCATATATTTT. It encodes CASSVALGATGNTIYF.

The CDR3 reads CASSLPTGSSQPQHF. The CDR3, as DNA: TGTGCCAGCTCCCTACCGACAGGGTCAAGTCAGCCCCAGCATTTT. The rearrangement joins TRBV28 to TRBJ1-5; 7 positions match TRBD1. The CDR3 has 15 residues. Per the germline V gene, CDR1 is MDHEN and CDR2 is SYDVKM. V shed 8 bases, J shed 6 bases, and the junction held 13 bases outside the gene matches.